The entry below gives a single TCR beta chain sequence along with its context. The antigen is undetermined. With iRepertoire HTBI primers and Arm-PCR of CDR3 regions, TCR beta libraries were built. MiXCR, run by TCRdb on the multiplex PCR reads, gives a single entry per CDR3 protein. Of about 460,000 distinct CDR3 sequences in the sample, about 22% are singletons; the top ten hold roughly 13%. This entry belongs to a study of regulatory T cells in long-lasting Graves disease. The CDR3 totals 13 residues. With 1 base removed from V and 9 bases from J, the gap between germline ends came to 7 bases. Germline-derived CDR1 and CDR2 are LNHNV and YYDKDF (reference sequence). General study findings and limits: Patients with persistent disease showed a bias toward TRBV28, TRBJ1-2 and TRBJ2-5.

The time point here: persistent/refractory GD, antithyroid drugs over 5 years with positive TRAb. PBMC RNA served as the TCR library source. The chain is built from TRBV15 and TRBJ1-6; D is unresolved. The specimen comprised peripheral blood mononuclear cells (PBMCs), sampled when the disease was refractory, from a patient treated with antithyroid drugs. The clonotype comes from a female donor with Graves disease. CDR3 DNA sequence: TGTGCCACCAGCAGAGGCGCAGGTTCACCCCTCCACTTT. It specifies CATSRGAGSPLHF.